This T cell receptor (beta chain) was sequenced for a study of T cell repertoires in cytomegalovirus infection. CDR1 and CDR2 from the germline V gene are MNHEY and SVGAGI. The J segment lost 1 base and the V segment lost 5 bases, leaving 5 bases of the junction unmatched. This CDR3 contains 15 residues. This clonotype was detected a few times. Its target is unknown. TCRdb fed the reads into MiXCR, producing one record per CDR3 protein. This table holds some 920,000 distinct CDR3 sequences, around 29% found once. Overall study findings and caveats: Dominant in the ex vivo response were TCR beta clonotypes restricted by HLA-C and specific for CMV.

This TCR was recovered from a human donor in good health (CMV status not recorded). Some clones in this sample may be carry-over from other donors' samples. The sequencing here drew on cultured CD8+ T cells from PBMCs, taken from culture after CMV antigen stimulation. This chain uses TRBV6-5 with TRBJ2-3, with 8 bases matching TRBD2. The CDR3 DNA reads TGTGCCAGCAGTCCCCCGGGACTAGGCACAGATACGCAGTATTTT. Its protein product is CASSPPGLGTDTQYF.